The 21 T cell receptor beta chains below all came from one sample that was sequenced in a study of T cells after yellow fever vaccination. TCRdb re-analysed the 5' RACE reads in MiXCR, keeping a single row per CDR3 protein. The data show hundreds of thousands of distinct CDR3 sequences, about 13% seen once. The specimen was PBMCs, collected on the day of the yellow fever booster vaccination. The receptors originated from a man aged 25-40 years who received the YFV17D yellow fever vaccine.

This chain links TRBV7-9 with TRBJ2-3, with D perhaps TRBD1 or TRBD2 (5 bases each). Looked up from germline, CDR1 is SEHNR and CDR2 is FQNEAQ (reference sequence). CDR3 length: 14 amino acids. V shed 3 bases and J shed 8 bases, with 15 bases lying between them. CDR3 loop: CASSLPRTGATQYF. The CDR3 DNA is TGTGCCAGCAGCTTGCCGAGGACTGGGGCTACGCAGTATTTT. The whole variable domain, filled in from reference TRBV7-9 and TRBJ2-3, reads DTGVSQNPRHKITKRGQNVTFRCDPISEHNRLYWYRQTLGQGPEFLTYFQNEAQLEKSRLLSDRFSAERPKGSFSTLEIQRTEQGDSAMYLCASSLPRTGATQYFGPGTRLTVL.

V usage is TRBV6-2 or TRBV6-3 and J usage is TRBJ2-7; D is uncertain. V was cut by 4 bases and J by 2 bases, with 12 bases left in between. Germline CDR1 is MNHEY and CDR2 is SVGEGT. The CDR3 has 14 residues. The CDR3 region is CASSFVAGTYEQYF. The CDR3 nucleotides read TGTGCCAGCAGTTTCGTAGCTGGGACCTACGAGCAGTACTTC.

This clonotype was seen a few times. The CDR3 spells CASTLGGINTEAFF. DNA for the CDR3: TGTGCCAGCACCTTGGGGGGGATAAACACTGAAGCTTTCTTT. The V and J genes are TRBV7-8 and TRBJ1-1; D may be TRBD1 (5 bases). V lost 7 bases, J lost 2 bases, and 14 bases lay in between. The CDR3 is 14 amino acids. Germline CDR1 SGHVS, CDR2 FQNEAQ.

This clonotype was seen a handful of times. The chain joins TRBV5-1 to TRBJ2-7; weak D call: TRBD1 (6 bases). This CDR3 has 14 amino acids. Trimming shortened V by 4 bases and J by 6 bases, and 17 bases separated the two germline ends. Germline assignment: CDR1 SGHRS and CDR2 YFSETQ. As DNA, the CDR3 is TGCGCCAGCAGCCTTGACCTGGGGGCGGGCGAGCAGTACTTC. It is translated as CASSLDLGAGEQYF.

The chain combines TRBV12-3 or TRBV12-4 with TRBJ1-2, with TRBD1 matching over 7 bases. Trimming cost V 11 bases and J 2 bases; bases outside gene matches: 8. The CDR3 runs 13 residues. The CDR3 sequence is CAPKKQGNYGYTF. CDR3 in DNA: TGTGCCCCCAAAAAACAGGGGAACTATGGCTACACCTTC.

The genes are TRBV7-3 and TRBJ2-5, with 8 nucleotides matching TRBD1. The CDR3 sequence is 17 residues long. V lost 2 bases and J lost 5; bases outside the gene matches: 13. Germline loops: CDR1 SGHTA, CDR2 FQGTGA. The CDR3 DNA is TGTGCCAGCAGCTTACATAGGGAGACAGGGGAGGATGAGACCCAGTACTTC. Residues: CASSLHRETGEDETQYF.

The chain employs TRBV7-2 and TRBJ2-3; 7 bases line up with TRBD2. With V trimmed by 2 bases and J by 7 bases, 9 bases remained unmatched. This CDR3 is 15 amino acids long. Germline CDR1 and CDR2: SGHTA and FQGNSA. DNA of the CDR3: TGTGCCAGCAGCTTAAAGCGGGGATACGTTAATACGCAGTATTTT. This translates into CASSLKRGYVNTQYF.

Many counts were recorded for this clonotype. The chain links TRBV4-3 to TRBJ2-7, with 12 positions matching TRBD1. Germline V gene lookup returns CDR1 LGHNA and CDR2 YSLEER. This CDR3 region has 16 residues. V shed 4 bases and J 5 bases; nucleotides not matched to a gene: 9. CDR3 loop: CASSLDTGQGADEQYF. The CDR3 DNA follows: TGCGCCAGCAGCCTAGATACGGGACAGGGGGCTGACGAGCAGTACTTC.

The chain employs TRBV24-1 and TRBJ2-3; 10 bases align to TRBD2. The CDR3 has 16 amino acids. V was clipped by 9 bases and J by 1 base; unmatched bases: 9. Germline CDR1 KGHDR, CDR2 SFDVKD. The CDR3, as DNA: TGTGCCACCGGCTCTACTAGCGGGAAAGGCACAGATACGCAGTATTTT. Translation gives CATGSTSGKGTDTQYF.

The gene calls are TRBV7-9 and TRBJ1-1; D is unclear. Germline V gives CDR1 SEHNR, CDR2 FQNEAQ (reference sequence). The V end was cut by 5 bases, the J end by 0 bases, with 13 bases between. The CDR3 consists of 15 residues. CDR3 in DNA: TGTGCCAGCAGCCCTAAACAGCGCCTGAACACTGAAGCTTTCTTT. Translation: CASSPKQRLNTEAFF.

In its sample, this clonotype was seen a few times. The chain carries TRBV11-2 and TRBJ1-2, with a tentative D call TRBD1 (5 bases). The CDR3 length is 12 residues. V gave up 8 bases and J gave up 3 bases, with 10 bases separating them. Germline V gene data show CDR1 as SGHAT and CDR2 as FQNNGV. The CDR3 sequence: CASPQGYYGYTF. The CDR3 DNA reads TGTGCCAGCCCCCAGGGCTACTATGGCTACACCTTC.

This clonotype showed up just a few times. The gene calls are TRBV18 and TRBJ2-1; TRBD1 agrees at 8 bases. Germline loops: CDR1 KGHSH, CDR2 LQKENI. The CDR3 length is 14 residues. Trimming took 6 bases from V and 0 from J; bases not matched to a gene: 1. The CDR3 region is CASSGTGSYNEQFF. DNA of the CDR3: TGTGCCAGCTCCGGGACAGGCTCCTACAATGAGCAGTTCTTC.

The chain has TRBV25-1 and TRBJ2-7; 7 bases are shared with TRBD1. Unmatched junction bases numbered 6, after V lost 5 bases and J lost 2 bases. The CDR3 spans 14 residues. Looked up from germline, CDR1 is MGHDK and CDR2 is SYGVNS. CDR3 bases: TGTGCCAGCAGTCCGACAGGGATTACCTACGAGCAGTACTTC. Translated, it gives CASSPTGITYEQYF.

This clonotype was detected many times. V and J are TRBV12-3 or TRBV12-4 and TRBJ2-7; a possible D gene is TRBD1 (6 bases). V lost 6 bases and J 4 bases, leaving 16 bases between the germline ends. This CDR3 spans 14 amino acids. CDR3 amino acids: CASSTRTGTYEQYF. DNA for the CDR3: TGTGCCAGCAGCACTAGGACCGGGACATACGAGCAGTACTTC.

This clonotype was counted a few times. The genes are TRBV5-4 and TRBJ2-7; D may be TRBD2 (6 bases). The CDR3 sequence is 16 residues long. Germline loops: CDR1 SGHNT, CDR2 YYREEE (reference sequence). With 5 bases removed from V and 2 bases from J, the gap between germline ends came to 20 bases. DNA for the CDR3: TGTGCCAGCAGTAAGGTAATTAGGAGGGGACCCTACGAGCAGTACTTC. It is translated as CASSKVIRRGPYEQYF.

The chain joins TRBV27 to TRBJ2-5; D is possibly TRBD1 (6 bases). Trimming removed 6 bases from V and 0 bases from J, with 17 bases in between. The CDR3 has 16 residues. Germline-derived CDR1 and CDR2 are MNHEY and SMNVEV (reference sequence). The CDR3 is CASSPTGQKYQETQYF. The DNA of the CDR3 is TGTGCCAGCAGCCCGACGGGACAAAAGTACCAAGAGACCCAGTACTTC.

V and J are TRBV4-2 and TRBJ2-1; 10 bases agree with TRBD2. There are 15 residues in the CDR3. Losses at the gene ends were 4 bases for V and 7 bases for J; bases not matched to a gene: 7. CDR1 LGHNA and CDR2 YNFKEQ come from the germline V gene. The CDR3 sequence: CASSPIAGGRNEQFF. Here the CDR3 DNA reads TGTGCCAGCAGCCCAATAGCGGGAGGTCGAAATGAGCAGTTCTTC.

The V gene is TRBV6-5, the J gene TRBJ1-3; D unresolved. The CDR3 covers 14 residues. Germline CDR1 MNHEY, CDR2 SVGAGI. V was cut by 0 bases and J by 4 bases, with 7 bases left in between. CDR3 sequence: CASSYSPWGNTIYF. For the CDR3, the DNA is TGTGCCAGCAGTTACTCTCCGTGGGGAAACACCATATATTTT.

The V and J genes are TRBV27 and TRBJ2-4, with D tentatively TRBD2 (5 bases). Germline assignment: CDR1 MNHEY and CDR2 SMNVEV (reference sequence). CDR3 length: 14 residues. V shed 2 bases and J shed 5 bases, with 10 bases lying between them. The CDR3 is CASSLGGRENIQYF. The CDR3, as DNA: TGTGCCAGCAGTTTAGGCGGGCGGGAAAACATTCAGTACTTC.

CDR3 bases: TGCGCCAGCAGCCAAGATCTCGAGCGGGATGAGCAGTTCTTC. Residues: CASSQDLERDEQFF. The genes are TRBV4-3 and TRBJ2-1, with D maybe TRBD2 (6 bases). The ends were cut back, 0 bases at V and 8 bases at J, with 11 bases in the middle. The length of the CDR3 is 14 residues. In germline, CDR1 is LGHNA, CDR2 YSLEER.

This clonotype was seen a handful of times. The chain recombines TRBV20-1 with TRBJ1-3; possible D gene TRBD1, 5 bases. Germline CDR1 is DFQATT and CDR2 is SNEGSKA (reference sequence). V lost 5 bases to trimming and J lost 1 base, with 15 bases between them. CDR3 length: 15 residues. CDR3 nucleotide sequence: TGCAGTGCTCCCCGGGACGCCGAGTCTGGAAACACCATATATTTT. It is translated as CSAPRDAESGNTIYF.